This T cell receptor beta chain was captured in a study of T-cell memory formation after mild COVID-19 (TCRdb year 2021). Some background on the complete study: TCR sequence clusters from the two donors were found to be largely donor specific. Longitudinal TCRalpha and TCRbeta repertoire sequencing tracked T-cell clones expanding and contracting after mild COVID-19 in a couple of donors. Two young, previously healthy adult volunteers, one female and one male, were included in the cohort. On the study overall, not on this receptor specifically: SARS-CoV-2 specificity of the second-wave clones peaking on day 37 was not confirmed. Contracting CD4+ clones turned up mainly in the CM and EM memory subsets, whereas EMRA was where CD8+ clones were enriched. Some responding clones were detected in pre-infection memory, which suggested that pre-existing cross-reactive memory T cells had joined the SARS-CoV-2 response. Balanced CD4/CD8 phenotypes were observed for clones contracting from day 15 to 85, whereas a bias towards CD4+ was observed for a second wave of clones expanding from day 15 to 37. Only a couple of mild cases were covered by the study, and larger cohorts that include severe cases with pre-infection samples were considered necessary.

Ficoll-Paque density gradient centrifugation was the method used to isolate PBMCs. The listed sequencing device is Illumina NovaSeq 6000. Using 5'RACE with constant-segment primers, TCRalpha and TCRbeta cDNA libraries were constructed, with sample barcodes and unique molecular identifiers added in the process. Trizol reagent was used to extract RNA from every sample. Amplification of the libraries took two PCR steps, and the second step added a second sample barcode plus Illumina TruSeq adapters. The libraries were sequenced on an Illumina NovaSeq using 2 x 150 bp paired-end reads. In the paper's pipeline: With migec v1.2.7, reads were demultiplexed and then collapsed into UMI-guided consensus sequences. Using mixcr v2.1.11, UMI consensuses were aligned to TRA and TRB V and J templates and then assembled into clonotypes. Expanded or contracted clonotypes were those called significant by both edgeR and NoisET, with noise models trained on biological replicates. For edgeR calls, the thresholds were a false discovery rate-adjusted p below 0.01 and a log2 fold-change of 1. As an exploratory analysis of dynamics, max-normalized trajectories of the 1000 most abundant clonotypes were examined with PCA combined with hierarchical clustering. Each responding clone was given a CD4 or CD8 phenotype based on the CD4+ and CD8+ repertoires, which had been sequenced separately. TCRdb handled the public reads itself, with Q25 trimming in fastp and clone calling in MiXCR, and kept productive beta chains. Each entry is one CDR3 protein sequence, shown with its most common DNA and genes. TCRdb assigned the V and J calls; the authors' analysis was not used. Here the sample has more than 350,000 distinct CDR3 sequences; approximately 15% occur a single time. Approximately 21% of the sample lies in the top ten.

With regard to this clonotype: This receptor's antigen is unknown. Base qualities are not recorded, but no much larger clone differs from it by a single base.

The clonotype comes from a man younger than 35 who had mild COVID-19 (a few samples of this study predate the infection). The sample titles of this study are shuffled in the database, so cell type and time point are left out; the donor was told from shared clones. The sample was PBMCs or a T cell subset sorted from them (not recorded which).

The DNA is TGTGCCAGCAGTTATCGGACAGGGGAGGACTCTAACTATGGCTACACCTTC. Its amino acids are CASSYRTGEDSNYGYTF. This chain joins TRBV6-5 to TRBJ1-2, with TRBD1 identical over 9 junction bases. CDR3 length: 17 amino acids, cysteine to phenylalanine. Of all the DNA, just the CDR3 is kept, 51 bases in frame from base 1. V trim: 3 bases; J trim: 0 bases; unmatched bases: 8. The CDR1 and CDR2 encoded by the germline V gene are MNHEY and SVGAGI.